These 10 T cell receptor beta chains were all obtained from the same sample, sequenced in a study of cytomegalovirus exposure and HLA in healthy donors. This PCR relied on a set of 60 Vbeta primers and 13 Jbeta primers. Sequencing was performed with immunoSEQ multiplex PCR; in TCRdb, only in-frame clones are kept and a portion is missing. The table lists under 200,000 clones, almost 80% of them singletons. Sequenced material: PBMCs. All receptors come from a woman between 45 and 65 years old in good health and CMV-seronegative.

This CDR3 reads CATSTAGDTYEQYF. CDR3 nucleotide sequence: TGTGCCACCAGCACCGCGGGGGATACCTACGAGCAGTACTTC. The chain combines TRBV15 with TRBJ2-7, with 7 bases lining up with TRBD2. Germline V gene data show CDR1 as LNHNV and CDR2 as YYDKDF (reference sequence). The CDR3 is made up of 14 amino acids. Losses at the gene ends were 4 bases for V and 2 bases for J; bases not matched to a gene: 5. The full variable domain, completed using reference TRBV15 and TRBJ2-7, is DAMVIQNPRYQVTQFGKPVTLSCSQTLNHNVMYWYQQKSSQAPKLLFHYYDKDFNNEADTPDNFQSRRPNTSFCFLDIRSPGLGDTAMYLCATSTAGDTYEQYFGPGTRLTVT.

The CDR3 DNA sequence: TGTGCCAGCAGCGTAGCTCCCGGACTAGCGGGGGGGCTACCCCTCGGTGAGCAGTTCTTC. As protein: CASSVAPGLAGGLPLGEQFF. The J gene is TRBJ2-1, the V gene TRBV9, with 15 positions matching TRBD2. Unmatched junction bases numbered 16, after V lost 0 bases and J lost 9 bases. This CDR3 spans 20 amino acids. CDR1 and CDR2 (germline): SGDLS, YYNGEE.

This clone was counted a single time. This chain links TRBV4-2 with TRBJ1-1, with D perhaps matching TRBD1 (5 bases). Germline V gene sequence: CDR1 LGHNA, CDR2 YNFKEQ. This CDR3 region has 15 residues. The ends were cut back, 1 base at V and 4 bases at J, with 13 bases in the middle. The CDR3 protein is CASSQASLQGTEAFF. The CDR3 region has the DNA TGTGCCAGCAGCCAAGCAAGCCTCCAGGGCACTGAAGCTTTCTTT.

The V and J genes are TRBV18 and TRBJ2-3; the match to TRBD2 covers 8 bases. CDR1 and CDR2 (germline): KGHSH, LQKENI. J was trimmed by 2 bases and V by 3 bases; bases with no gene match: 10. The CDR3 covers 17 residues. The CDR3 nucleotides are TGTGCCAGCTCACCCCCGCGGGTCGGGAGGGCCACAGATACGCAGTATTTT. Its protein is CASSPPRVGRATDTQYF.

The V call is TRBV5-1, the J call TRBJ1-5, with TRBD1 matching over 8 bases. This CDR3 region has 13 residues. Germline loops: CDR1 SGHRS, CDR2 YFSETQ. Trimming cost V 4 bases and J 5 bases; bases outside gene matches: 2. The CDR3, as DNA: TGCGCCAGCAGCGAGGACAGGGATCAGCCCCAGCATTTT. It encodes CASSEDRDQPQHF.

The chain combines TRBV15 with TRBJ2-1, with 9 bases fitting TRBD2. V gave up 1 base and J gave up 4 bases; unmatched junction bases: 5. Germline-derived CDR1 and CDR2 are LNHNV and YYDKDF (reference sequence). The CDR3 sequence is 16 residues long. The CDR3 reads CATSRGASGAYNEQFF. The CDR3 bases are TGTGCCACCAGCAGAGGAGCTAGCGGGGCTTACAATGAGCAGTTCTTC.

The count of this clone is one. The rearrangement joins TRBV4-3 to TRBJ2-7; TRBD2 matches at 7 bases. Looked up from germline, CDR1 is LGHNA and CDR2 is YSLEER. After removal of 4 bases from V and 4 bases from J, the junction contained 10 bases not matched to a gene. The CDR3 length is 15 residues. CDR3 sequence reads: CASSRNSGGLYEQYF. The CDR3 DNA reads TGCGCCAGCAGCCGTAATTCGGGAGGTTTGTACGAGCAGTACTTC.

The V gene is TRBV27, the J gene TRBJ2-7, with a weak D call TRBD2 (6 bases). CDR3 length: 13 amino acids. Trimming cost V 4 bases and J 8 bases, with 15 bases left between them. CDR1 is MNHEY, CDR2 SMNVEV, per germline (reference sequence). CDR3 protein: CASSWSGSIQQYF. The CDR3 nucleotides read TGTGCCAGCAGTTGGTCCGGGAGTATACAGCAGTACTTC.

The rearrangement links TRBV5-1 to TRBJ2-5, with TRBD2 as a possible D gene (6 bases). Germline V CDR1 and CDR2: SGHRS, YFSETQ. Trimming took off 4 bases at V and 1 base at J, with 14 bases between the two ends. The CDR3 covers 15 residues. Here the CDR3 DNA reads TGCGCCAGCAGCCCGATCGGGACTCTCCAAGAGACCCAGTACTTC. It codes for CASSPIGTLQETQYF.

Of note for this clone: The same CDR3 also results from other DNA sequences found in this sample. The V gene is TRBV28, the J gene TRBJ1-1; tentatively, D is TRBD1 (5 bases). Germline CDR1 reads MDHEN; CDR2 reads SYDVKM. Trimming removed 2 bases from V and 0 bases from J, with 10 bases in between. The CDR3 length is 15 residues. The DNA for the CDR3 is TGTGCCAGCAGTTTAGGCGGGGGAATGAACACTGAAGCTTTCTTT. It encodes CASSLGGGMNTEAFF.